This TCR beta chain was documented in a study of cytotoxic CD8 clonotypes in ibrutinib-treated CLL. The V gene end was trimmed by 8 bases and the J gene end by 1 base; junction bases not matched to a gene: 8. This CDR3 spans 17 amino acids. Germline V CDR1 and CDR2: SNHLY, FYNNEI. Clones were sequenced by immunoSEQ multiplex PCR, and TCRdb holds only the in-frame ones, with some missing. The sample includes 25,000 to 30,000 clones, around three quarters of them seen just once. The source is a human donor with chronic lymphocytic leukemia. The chain has TRBV2 and TRBJ2-6; TRBD1 matches 10 bases. Sequences were derived from PBMCs, sampled after 24 months of ibrutinib treatment. The CDR3 DNA reads as TGTGCCAGCGGGTCCAGGACAGGGGGATCTGGGGCCAACGTCCTGACTTTC. Translation: CASGSRTGGSGANVLTF.